The rows below give T cell receptor beta chains drawn from one sample of a study of T cells in Graves' hyperthyroidism and ophthalmopathy. TCRdb fed the multiplex PCR reads into MiXCR, producing one record per CDR3 protein. The sample has roughly 500,000 distinct CDR3 sequences, 40% to 55% seen once. Sequencing input: peripheral blood or thyroid tissue (not recorded which). These receptors were collected from an adult woman with Graves' disease, either hyperthyroidism or ophthalmopathy (not recorded which). Both conserved end residues are trimmed from each CDR3.

ASSPGLPNTGELF	TRBV7-2	TRBJ2-2	13
ASSLSPGAQETQY	TRBV11-2	TRBJ2-5	13
ASSDWTGRQETQY	TRBV2	TRBJ2-5	13
ASSLSGRETQY	TRBV7-9	TRBJ2-5	11
ASSGASTDTQY	TRBV7-9	TRBJ2-3	11
ASSRQRRVPSRVAGELF	TRBV28	TRBJ2-2	17
SASRQGDQPQH	TRBV20-1	TRBJ1-5	11
ASSQESKGPRPNGTQY	TRBV14	TRBJ2-5	16
ASRPGTGTKTGELF	TRBV7-2	TRBJ2-2	14
AISGQGIGRAQETQY	TRBV10-3	TRBJ2-5	15
ASSSPGISGLETQY	TRBV7-1	TRBJ2-5	14
ASSLFAGEGQPQY	TRBV5-5	TRBJ2-5	13
ASSPGTGGSYTIY	TRBV6-5	TRBJ1-3	13
ASSPISGRGVETQY	TRBV7-9	TRBJ2-5	14
ASSLEAGGTYEQY	TRBV7-9	TRBJ2-7	13
ASSLEGRETQY	TRBV7-9	TRBJ2-5	11
ASSLARGRSDGYT	TRBV19	TRBJ1-2	13
ASIRFSGRAETQY	TRBV6-1	TRBJ2-5	13
ASSLTPAGNTEAF	TRBV7-2	TRBJ1-1	13
ASSFQYQPQH	TRBV28	TRBJ1-5	10
SVAGTDIFSGANVLT	TRBV29-1	TRBJ2-6	15
ASSPGTEINYGYT	TRBV6-5	TRBJ1-2	13
SVPGTGMDEKLF	TRBV20-1	TRBJ1-4	12
SARGFSSYEQY	TRBV20-1	TRBJ2-7	11
ASGTLSYEQY	TRBV2	TRBJ2-7	10
ASSLFQGLNTEAL	TRBV5-1	TRBJ1-1	13
SARTSGRDGYT	TRBV20-1	TRBJ1-2	11
ASSLAARVDYGYT	TRBV5-4	TRBJ1-2	13
ASRGEIPTYEQY	TRBV28	TRBJ2-7	12
ASSSTGAGYT	TRBV6-5	TRBJ1-2	10
ASRSGQGNYEQY	TRBV10-3	TRBJ2-7	12
ATRERDSQPQGFTGELF	TRBV24-1	TRBJ2-2	17
AIQGQGRDEQY	TRBV10-3	TRBJ2-7	11
ASSFTRDTEAF	TRBV7-3	TRBJ1-1	11
AIRGGQGKGGNQPQH	TRBV10-3	TRBJ1-5	15
ASSLRGGYSPLH	TRBV12-3/TRBV12-4	TRBJ1-6	12
ASSWAAGNTIY	TRBV11-2	TRBJ1-3	11
AISESFEEVVYGYT	TRBV10-3	TRBJ1-2	14
ASSLGTPRSGNTIY	TRBV11-2	TRBJ1-3	14
ASSSQRGERETQY	TRBV7-2	TRBJ2-5	13
SARAGTGANSNQPQH	TRBV20-1	TRBJ1-5	15
ATSPTSGEAEQY	TRBV15	TRBJ2-7	12
ASSPSGLYGYT	TRBV7-9	TRBJ1-2	11
SARRTGSYGYT	TRBV20-1	TRBJ1-2	11
ASSETAGPNQPQH	TRBV10-2	TRBJ1-5	13
ASSSRGLGNTIY	TRBV13	TRBJ1-3	12
ASSQLRADTQY	TRBV14	TRBJ2-3	11
ASSPGTGQETQY	TRBV7-9	TRBJ2-5	12
ATSDSGQFYGYT	TRBV24-1	TRBJ1-2	12
ASSQLGTVNSPLH	TRBV4-1	TRBJ1-6	13
ASSFVLT	TRBV13	TRBJ2-6	7
ATSRVPGLYGYT	TRBV15	TRBJ1-2	12
AISESGAGSYEQY	TRBV10-3	TRBJ2-7	13
ASSLLGRFDSPLH	TRBV7-8	TRBJ1-6	13
ASSYGAGNQPQH	TRBV2	TRBJ1-5	12